The next 8 T cell receptor beta chains were all read from a single sample in a study of blood T cell repertoires in COVID-19. The protocol was immunoSEQ multiplex PCR, while the TCRdb copy is restricted to in-frame clones and leaves out a portion. The table lists about 240,000 clones, about 86% of them singletons. The sequencing input was peripheral blood. Source of these receptors: a woman aged 45-59 years with COVID-19, enrolled during active disease.

The chain is built from TRBV5-6 and TRBJ2-7; the D gene is possibly TRBD2 (6 bases). This CDR3 comprises 15 residues. The germline V gene encodes CDR1 SGHDT and CDR2 YYEEEE. The V end lost 2 bases, the J end lost 4 bases, and 16 bases lay between the germline ends. The DNA for the CDR3 is TGTGCCAGCAGCTTTATTCGGGGGTCCGTATACGAGCAGTACGTC. It is translated as CASSFIRGSVYEQYV.

This chain connects TRBV7-9 to TRBJ2-1; TRBD2 agrees at 8 bases. The CDR3 contains 15 residues. V lost 4 bases to trimming and J lost 0 bases; unmatched junction nucleotides: 2. The germline V gene has CDR1 SEHNR and CDR2 FQNEAQ (reference sequence). CDR3 in amino acids: CASSSSGFSYNEQFF. In DNA form, the CDR3 reads TGTGCCAGCAGCTCTAGCGGGTTCTCCTACAATGAGCAGTTCTTC.

The J gene is TRBJ2-4, the V gene TRBV27; unclear D gene. The germline CDR1 and CDR2 sequences are MNHEY and SMNVEV (reference sequence). The V end was cut by 5 bases, the J end by 0 bases, with 11 bases between. The length of the CDR3 is 15 residues. CDR3 region: CASSPTQLAKNIQYF. As DNA, the CDR3 is TGTGCCAGCAGTCCTACACAGCTAGCCAAAAACATTCAGTACTTC.

The chain links TRBV10-3 to TRBJ2-2, with D perhaps matching TRBD2 (5 bases). The CDR3 has 15 amino acids. Germline CDR1 reads ENHRY; CDR2 reads SYGVKD. V lost 4 bases to trimming and J lost 2 bases, with 11 bases between them. Written as DNA, the CDR3 is TGTGCCATCAGTGGGCGAGGGTTAAACACCGGGGAGCTGTTTTTT. Translated: CAISGRGLNTGELFF.

The J gene is TRBJ1-6, the V gene TRBV7-3, with 7 bases aligning to TRBD1. The junction had 7 bases not matched to a gene; V was cut back by 5 bases and J by 9 bases. This CDR3 is built from 14 residues. Germline V gene sequence: CDR1 SGHTA, CDR2 FQGTGA. CDR3 sequence reads: CASSPGQEGSPLHF. In nucleotides, the CDR3 is TGTGCCAGCAGCCCCGGACAGGAAGGTTCACCCCTCCACTTT.

The CDR3 region has the DNA TGTGCCAGTAGTATTGAGTCCCAAGAGACCCAGTACTTC. It is translated as CASSIESQETQYF. This rearrangement joins TRBV19 to TRBJ2-5; the D is unclear. The V gene lost 3 bases and the J gene lost 1 base, with 6 bases spanning the gap. The germline CDR1 and CDR2 sequences are LNHDA and SQIVND (reference sequence). This CDR3 spans 13 amino acids.

The chain has TRBV19 and TRBJ2-5, with D possibly being TRBD1 (6 bases). Germline values: CDR1 LNHDA, CDR2 SQIVND (reference sequence). Trimming left V 3 bases short and J 5 bases short, with 16 bases between. The CDR3 has 15 amino acids. CDR3 sequence (DNA): TGTGCCAGTAGTATCTTATCCAGGGGCCAGGAGACCCAGTACTTC. It encodes CASSILSRGQETQYF.

The chain is built from TRBV6-5 and TRBJ1-2; TRBD1 agrees at 8 bases. The CDR3 runs to 13 residues. V dropped 8 bases and J dropped 4; count of bases not matched to a gene: 6. The germline V gene encodes CDR1 MNHEY and CDR2 SVGAGI. CDR3 region: CASGTDRAYGYTF. CDR3 sequence (DNA): TGTGCCAGCGGAACGGACAGGGCCTATGGCTACACCTTC.